This T cell receptor (beta chain) was captured in a study of T cell clones after liver transplantation. Here immunoSEQ multiplex PCR was the method, and the copy in TCRdb shows in-frame clones only, minus some. The table records approximately 68,000 clones, 80% of them present only once. V dropped 5 bases and J dropped 10 bases, with 23 bases sitting between them. This CDR3 has 15 amino acids. CDR1 MDHEN and CDR2 SYDVKM come from the germline V gene. The V gene is TRBV28, the J gene TRBJ1-2; D gene unclear. This TCR derives from a human donor who received a liver transplant. Material: CD4+ T cells from blood, obtained before liver transplant. CDR3 in amino acids: CASSLGGEDWAVYTF. DNA for the CDR3: TGTGCCAGCAGTCTCGGCGGGGAGGATTGGGCTGTCTACACCTTC.